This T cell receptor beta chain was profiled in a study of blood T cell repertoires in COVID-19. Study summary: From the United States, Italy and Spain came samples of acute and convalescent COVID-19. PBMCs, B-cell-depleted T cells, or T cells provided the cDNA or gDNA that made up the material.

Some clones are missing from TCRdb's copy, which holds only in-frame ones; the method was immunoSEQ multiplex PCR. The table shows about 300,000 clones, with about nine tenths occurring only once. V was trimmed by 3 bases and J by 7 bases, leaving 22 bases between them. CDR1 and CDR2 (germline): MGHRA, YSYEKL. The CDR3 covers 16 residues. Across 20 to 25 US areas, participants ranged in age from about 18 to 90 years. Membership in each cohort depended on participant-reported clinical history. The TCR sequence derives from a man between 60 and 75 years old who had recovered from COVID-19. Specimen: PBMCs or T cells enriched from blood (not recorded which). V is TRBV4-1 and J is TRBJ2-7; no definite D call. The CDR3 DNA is TGCGCCAGCAGCCATGCCTACTCCGGTACGTTCGGGGAGCAGTACTTC. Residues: CASSHAYSGTFGEQYF.